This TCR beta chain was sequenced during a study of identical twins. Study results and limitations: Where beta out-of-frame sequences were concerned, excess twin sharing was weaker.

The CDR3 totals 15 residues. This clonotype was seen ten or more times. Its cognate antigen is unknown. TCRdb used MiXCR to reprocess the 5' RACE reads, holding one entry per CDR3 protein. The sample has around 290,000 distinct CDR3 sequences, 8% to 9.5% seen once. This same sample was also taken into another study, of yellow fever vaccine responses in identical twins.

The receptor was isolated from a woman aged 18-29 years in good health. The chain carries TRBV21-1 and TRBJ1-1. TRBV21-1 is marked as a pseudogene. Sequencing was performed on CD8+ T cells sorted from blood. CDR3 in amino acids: CASSIYVFRNTEAFF. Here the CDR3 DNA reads TGTGCCAGCAGCATTTACGTGTTCAGGAACACTGAAGCTTTCTTT.